The source of this T cell receptor beta chain is a study of metastatic and nonmetastatic thyroid tumors (dated by TCRdb to 2020 to 2022). Notes on the research overall: For patients with malignant and with benign thyroid disease, the researchers compared repertoires between peripheral blood samples and tumor or nodule tissue samples.

No treatment had been received by any patient before thyroid surgery. Using T-cell receptor beta sequencing, the researchers looked back retrospectively at clinical samples from patients, gathered between about 2012 and 2019. Summary of the overall study and its limitations: TCR beta diversity was reported as significantly higher in malignant tumors than in benign nodules, in both blood and tumor samples.

By share, this clone ranks as medium-sized (0.01 to 0.1%). There is no known antigen for this receptor. No clone much larger than this one lies a single base away; base qualities are absent. Libraries were prepared through PCR. The listed sequencing device is Illumina HiSeq 4000. High-throughput sequencing was used to profile the TCR beta-chain CDR3 region of every patient. The published analysis was carried out like this. A classifier to discriminate distant-metastatic papillary thyroid cancer patients was built from CDR3 differences across clinicopathological groups. The Shannon index was used to measure repertoire diversity, and the Morisita-Horn index was used to measure how similar tumor and blood repertoires were. TCRdb ran its own pipeline on the public reads, namely fastp trimming at Q25 and MiXCR clone calling, and kept in-frame beta chains. The V and J calls and clone size come from TCRdb's table, not from the authors' own analysis. This sample has over 20,000 clones in its table, and 12% of those were observed once. The ten largest clones take up approximately 6.2% of the sample.

The CDR3 contains 12 residues, cysteine and phenylalanine counted. Only the CDR3 DNA is retained, 36 bases long and in frame from the first base. CDR1 and CDR2 are read off the germline V gene as MDHEN and SYDVKM. Trimming removed 8 bases from V and 4 bases from J, leaving 11 bases between the germline ends. The sequence is built from TRBV28 and TRBJ1-2, with TRBD1 perhaps the D gene, on 5 matching bases. The source of this sequence is a male donor with papillary thyroid cancer or a benign thyroid nodule (not recorded which). Some clones in this sample may be carry-over from other donors' samples. Sample: blood. CDR3 sequence: CASGRGGYGYTF. The DNA is TGTGCCAGCGGCCGGGGCGGCTATGGCTACACCTTC.